This passage covers 6 T cell receptor beta chains from one sample sequenced in a study of molecular identifiers for immune sequencing clone quantification. TCRdb reanalysed the PCR reads using MiXCR and keeps one entry per CDR3 protein. The table shows under 350,000 distinct CDR3 sequences, with roughly 24% occurring only once. Source material: naive CD8+ T cells from blood, with Jurkat cell RNA spiked in. Subset of the sample: FACS-sorted CD8+CD4-CCR7+CD45RA+ naive T cells. The source is a human donor in good health. Some libraries in this study had Jurkat cell RNA spiked in.

This clonotype showed up just once. A much more abundant neighbour one base away suggests this may be a read error. The J gene is TRBJ1-1, the V gene TRBV7-8; D uncertain. V gave up 5 bases and J gave up 6 bases, with 16 bases separating them. The CDR3 covers 14 residues. From germline, CDR1 is SGHVS and CDR2 FQNEAQ. CDR3 nucleotides: TGTGCCAGCAGCCCCCCCCGGCAAGAGCCTGAAGCTTTCTTT. It is translated as CASSPPRQEPEAFF.

Note on this clonotype: Sequence at one end of the junction differs from germline and may be a read error. V usage is TRBV12-3 or TRBV12-4 and J usage is TRBJ1-1; 7 bases align to TRBD1. CDR3 length: 14 amino acids. CDR3 coding DNA: TGTGCCAGCAGCCAGACGACAGGGCTAACTGAAGCTTCCTTT. This sequence encodes CASSQTTGLTEASF.

This clonotype appeared once. Since a much larger clone is just one base distant, this may be a read error. The gene calls are TRBV30 and TRBJ1-5; tentatively, D is TRBD1 (5 bases). Germline CDR1 and CDR2: GTSNPN and SVGIG (reference sequence). CDR3 length equals 13 residues. The CDR3 is CAWRGPGNQPQRF. CDR3 DNA: TGTGCCTGGAGGGGGCCAGGGAATCAGCCCCAGCGTTTT. Variable domain in full (rest from reference TRBV30 and TRBJ1-5): SQTIHQWPATLVQPVGSPLSLECTVEGTSNPNLYWYRQAAGRGLQLLFYSVGIGQISSEVPQNLSASRPQDRQFILSSKKLLLSDSGFYLCAWRGPGNQPQRFGDGTRLSIL.

The chain is built from TRBV30 and TRBJ2-1; 11 bases line up with TRBD2. This CDR3 is 15 amino acids long. J gave up 4 bases and V 2 bases, and 4 bases lay outside the gene matches. The germline gives CDR1 GTSNPN, CDR2 SVGIG (reference sequence). The CDR3 DNA is TGTGCCTGGAGTTATCTAGCGGGAGGTTACAATGAGCAGTTCTTC. It is translated as CAWSYLAGGYNEQFF. Supplemented by reference TRBV30 and TRBJ2-1, the full variable domain reads SQTIHQWPATLVQPVGSPLSLECTVEGTSNPNLYWYRQAAGRGLQLLFYSVGIGQISSEVPQNLSASRPQDRQFILSSKKLLLSDSGFYLCAWSYLAGGYNEQFFGPGTRLTVL.

On this clonotype itself: One end of the junction fails to match germline, which may point to a read error. The rearrangement links TRBV3-1 to TRBJ2-7; tentatively, D is TRBD1 (6 bases). Per germline, CDR1 LGHDT and CDR2 YNNKEL (reference sequence). The CDR3 length is 14 residues. The CDR3 reads CAGASRGSSCERYF. The CDR3 DNA follows: TGTGCCGGCGCCAGTAGGGGGAGTTCCTGCGAGCGGTACTTC.

The V and J genes are TRBV7-6 and TRBJ2-7; D is perhaps TRBD2 (7 bases). The V end was cut by 4 bases, the J end by 13 bases, with 26 bases between. There are 15 residues in the CDR3. In germline, CDR1 is SGHVS, CDR2 FNYEAQ. This CDR3 is CASSWERAAGAPLYF. The CDR3 bases are TGTGCCAGCAGCTGGGAAAGGGCGGCGGGGGCTCCCTTATACTTC.